This entry lists 16 T cell receptor beta chains sequenced from one sample in a study of response to subunit inactivated influenza vaccine. One entry per CDR3 protein, called by TCRdb with MiXCR from the RT-PCR reads. This sample carries hundreds of thousands of distinct CDR3 sequences, around 13% of them seen once, and the ten largest clones take less than 9%. Sequenced material: PBMCs from blood, taken about 14 days before vaccination. These receptors were obtained from a man aged 50 to 59 who received an inactivated influenza vaccine.

This clonotype was observed a handful of times. V usage is TRBV5-6 and J usage is TRBJ2-3; D is unclear. Germline assignment: CDR1 SGHDT and CDR2 YYEEEE. V lost 2 bases and J lost 3, with 16 bases in between. The CDR3 runs to 16 residues. The CDR3 loop is CASSFTGLLETDTQYF. The CDR3 coding sequence is TGTGCCAGCAGCTTCACGGGCCTCCTGGAGACAGATACGCAGTATTTT.

The chain has TRBV12-3 or TRBV12-4 and TRBJ2-2; D is unclear. CDR3 length: 15 residues. V lost 5 bases and J 0 bases, leaving 10 bases between the germline ends. DNA for the CDR3: TGTGCCAGCAGTACCTTCGCCCCGAACACCGGGGAGCTGTTTTTT. The encoded protein is CASSTFAPNTGELFF.

The V gene is TRBV12-3 or TRBV12-4, the J gene TRBJ1-5, with 7 bases lining up with TRBD1. V was clipped by 4 bases and J by 1 base; unmatched bases: 1. CDR3 length equals 14 residues. The CDR3 DNA sequence: TGTGCCAGCAGTTGGGACAGCAGCAATCAGCCCCAGCATTTT. This translates into CASSWDSSNQPQHF.

This clonotype came up a few times. This sequence joins TRBV5-1 and TRBJ1-6, with 8 bases fitting TRBD1. Germline lookup yields CDR1 SGHRS and CDR2 YFSETQ. CDR3 length equals 15 residues. Losses at the gene ends were 6 bases for V and 7 bases for J; bases not matched to a gene: 9. This CDR3 is CASTEGQGGNSPLHF. The CDR3 bases are TGCGCCAGCACCGAAGGACAGGGAGGAAATTCACCCCTCCACTTT.

This rearrangement joins TRBV20-1 to TRBJ2-1; 9 bases are shared with TRBD2. Per the germline V gene, CDR1 is DFQATT and CDR2 is SNEGSKA (reference sequence). Germline trimming cut 5 bases from V and 1 base from J; bases unmatched to any gene: 9. This CDR3 has 16 residues. The CDR3 reads CSASTLAGPSYNEQFF. The CDR3 DNA follows: TGCAGTGCTTCGACTCTAGCGGGACCTTCCTACAATGAGCAGTTCTTC.

This clonotype has a handful of counts. The gene calls are TRBV11-2 and TRBJ2-5, with 7 nucleotides matching TRBD1. This CDR3 has 17 residues. J was trimmed by 2 bases and V by 0 bases; bases with no gene match: 9. Per germline, CDR1 SGHAT and CDR2 FQNNGV. CDR3 residues: CASSLDLGTAFQETQYF. The CDR3 DNA reads as TGTGCCAGCAGCTTAGATCTAGGGACAGCTTTTCAAGAGACCCAGTACTTC.

V is TRBV6-2 or TRBV6-3 and J is TRBJ2-1; 9 bases are shared with TRBD2. There are 17 residues in the CDR3. J lost 4 bases, V lost 0 bases, and 7 bases had no gene match. From germline, CDR1 is MNHEY and CDR2 SVGEGT. DNA of the CDR3: TGTGCCAGCAGTTACTCGTTTGCGGGGGGGACATACAATGAGCAGTTCTTC. Translating gives CASSYSFAGGTYNEQFF.

The chain recombines TRBV7-9 with TRBJ2-2, with a tentative D call TRBD1 (6 bases). The length of the CDR3 is 15 residues. CDR1 is SEHNR and CDR2 is FQNEAQ in the germline V gene (reference sequence). V lost 5 bases, J lost 6 bases, and 16 bases lay in between. The CDR3, as DNA: TGTGCCAGCAGCCTCCGGGACACTCGTTCCGGGGAGCTGTTTTTT. Translation gives CASSLRDTRSGELFF.

The J gene is TRBJ2-7, the V gene TRBV6-2 or TRBV6-3; 7 bases agree with TRBD1. This CDR3 contains 16 residues. Germline lookup yields CDR1 MNHEY and CDR2 SVGEGT. V dropped 2 bases and J dropped 0; count of bases not matched to a gene: 7. In DNA, the CDR3 is TGTGCCAGCAGTTACCCAGGGGGTGCCTTCTCCTACGAGCAGTACTTC. Its protein is CASSYPGGAFSYEQYF.

The table lists this clonotype with many counts. This chain joins TRBV5-1 and TRBJ2-2; D perhaps matches TRBD1 (6 bases). The CDR3 covers 17 residues. Looked up from germline, CDR1 is SGHRS and CDR2 is YFSETQ. V lost 4 bases and J lost 0, with 16 bases in between. CDR3 sequence (DNA): TGCGCCAGCAGCCTAGGGGGAGCCTCTACGAACACCGGGGAGCTGTTTTTT. Translating it yields CASSLGGASTNTGELFF.

This clonotype has more than one count but fewer than ten. The chain has TRBV9 and TRBJ2-2; tentative D call: TRBD1 (6 bases). There are 16 residues in the CDR3. With 4 bases removed from V and 4 bases from J, the gap between germline ends came to 17 bases. Germline CDR1 is SGDLS and CDR2 is YYNGEE. CDR3 amino acids: CASSPHPTGATGELFF. As DNA, the CDR3 is TGTGCCAGCAGCCCTCATCCGACAGGTGCCACCGGGGAGCTGTTTTTT.

This rearrangement joins TRBV6-1 to TRBJ2-7, with a weak D call TRBD2 (6 bases). Germline V lookup: CDR1 MNHNS, CDR2 SASEGT. The CDR3 has 16 amino acids. V was cut by 6 bases and J by 2 bases, with 20 bases left in between. CDR3 in DNA: TGTGCCAGCAGCCACGGGAGACCCGGGCAGGCCTACGAGCAGTACTTC. Translated, it gives CASSHGRPGQAYEQYF.

This clonotype was counted between two and nine times. This chain joins TRBV9 and TRBJ2-5, with TRBD2 matching 15 bases. The CDR3 is 18 amino acids. V shed 3 bases and J 5 bases; nucleotides not matched to a gene: 11. CDR1 SGDLS and CDR2 YYNGEE come from the germline V gene. CDR3: CASSEGLAGGPGRETQYF. Written as DNA, the CDR3 is TGTGCCAGCAGCGAAGGACTAGCGGGAGGGCCCGGACGGGAGACCCAGTACTTC.

This clonotype occurred a few times. The V call is TRBV10-1, the J call TRBJ1-2, with 9 nucleotides matching TRBD1. Germline V lookup: CDR1 WNHNN, CDR2 SYGVQD (reference sequence). CDR3 length equals 14 residues. The V gene end was trimmed by 6 bases and the J gene end by 10 bases; junction bases not matched to a gene: 12. As DNA, the CDR3 is TGCGCCAGCAGCTTCCTCGGGACAGGGATTGTCTACACCTTC. Protein sequence: CASSFLGTGIVYTF.

The genes are TRBV4-2 and TRBJ2-1; 10 bases are shared with TRBD2. Per the germline V gene, CDR1 is LGHNA and CDR2 is YNFKEQ. V lost 5 bases to trimming and J lost 3 bases; unmatched junction nucleotides: 4. This CDR3 spans 15 amino acids. The CDR3 sequence: CASSFTSGDYNEQFF. Here the CDR3 DNA reads TGTGCCAGCAGCTTTACTAGCGGGGACTACAATGAGCAGTTCTTC.

This clonotype has just a few counts. The chain uses TRBV7-2 and TRBJ1-2, with 9 bases identical to TRBD1. This CDR3 is built from 17 residues. The germline V gene encodes CDR1 SGHTA and CDR2 FQGNSA. J was trimmed by 5 bases and V by 5 bases; bases with no gene match: 15. In DNA, the CDR3 is TGTGCCAGCAGCCCCCGGGGACAGGGCACCCGTGGGTATGGCTACACCTTC. It yields the protein CASSPRGQGTRGYGYTF. The full variable domain, with the rest looked up from reference TRBV7-2 and TRBJ1-2, is GAGVSQSPSNKVTEKGKDVELRCDPISGHTALYWYRQSLGQGLEFLIYFQGNSAPDKSGLPSDRFSAERTGGSVSTLTIQRTQQEDSAVYLCASSPRGQGTRGYGYTFGSGTRLTVV.